The clone carrying this T cell receptor (beta chain) was found many times. What it binds is unknown. The CDR3 totals 13 residues. Germline V lookup: CDR1 SGHRS, CDR2 YFSETQ. V was trimmed by 4 bases and J by 1 base, leaving 8 bases between them. UMIs were added to TCR cDNA along with a universal primer site when it was made by 5'RACE template switching. TCRdb used MiXCR to reprocess the 5' RACE reads, holding one entry per CDR3 protein. The sample yields 100,000 to 150,000 distinct CDR3 sequences, around 7.2% seen once. The sample originates from a study of T cells after yellow fever vaccination. The study's findings and limits: Relatively few clonotypes were ones that appeared in both CD4 and CD8 compartments. Although the secondary response was weaker, it peaked faster, at day 5 versus 15. FACS-sorted repertoires could contain abundant clonotypes contaminating from the bulk population.

The V call is TRBV5-1, the J call TRBJ2-5, with D uncertain. The sequence was obtained from a man aged 18 to 30 who received the YFV17D yellow fever vaccine. Sequencing was performed on CD4+ T cells sorted from PBMCs, taken more than 35 days after the first yellow fever vaccination. The CDR3, as DNA: TGCGCCAGCAGCCCTCTCCCCCAAGAGACCCAGTACTTC. Translated, it gives CASSPLPQETQYF. The full variable domain, its missing parts supplied by reference TRBV5-1 and TRBJ2-5, is KAGVTQTPRYLIKTRGQQVTLSCSPISGHRSVSWYQQTPGQGLQFLFEYFSETQRNKGNFPGRFSGRQFSNSRSEMNVSTLELGDSALYLCASSPLPQETQYFGPGTRLLVL.